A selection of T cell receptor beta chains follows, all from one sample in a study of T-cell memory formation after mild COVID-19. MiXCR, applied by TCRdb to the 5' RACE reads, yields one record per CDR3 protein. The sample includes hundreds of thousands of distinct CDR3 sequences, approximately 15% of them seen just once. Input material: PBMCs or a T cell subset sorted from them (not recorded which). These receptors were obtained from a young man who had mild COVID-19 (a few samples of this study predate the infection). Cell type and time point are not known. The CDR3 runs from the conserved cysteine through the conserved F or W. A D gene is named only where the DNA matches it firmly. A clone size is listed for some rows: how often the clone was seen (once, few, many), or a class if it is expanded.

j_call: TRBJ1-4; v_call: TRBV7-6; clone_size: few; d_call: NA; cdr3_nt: TGTGCCAGCAGCTTAGAGTGGTCTAATGAAAAACTGTTTTTT; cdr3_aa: CASSLEWSNEKLFF
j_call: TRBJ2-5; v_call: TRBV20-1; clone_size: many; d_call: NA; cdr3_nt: TGCAGTGCTAGAGATAGCACCTTCGAGACCCAGTACTTC; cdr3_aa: CSARDSTFETQYF
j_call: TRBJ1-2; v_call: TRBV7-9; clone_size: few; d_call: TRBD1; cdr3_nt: TGTGCCAGCAGCTTCCGGGACAGAAATGGCTACACCTTC; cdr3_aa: CASSFRDRNGYTF
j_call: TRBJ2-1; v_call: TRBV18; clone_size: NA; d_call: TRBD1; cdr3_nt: TGTGCCAGCTCACCCTGGACGGGACAGGGGGACTACAATGAGCAGTTCTTC; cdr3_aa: CASSPWTGQGDYNEQFF
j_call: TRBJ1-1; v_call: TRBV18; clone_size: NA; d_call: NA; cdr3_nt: TGTGCCAGCTCACCGGAACAGGGTTGGGCTTTCTTT; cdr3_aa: CASSPEQGWAFF
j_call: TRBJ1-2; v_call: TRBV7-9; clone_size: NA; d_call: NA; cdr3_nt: TGTGCCAGCAGCTTATCGGCAGGGACGCACGGCTACACCTTC; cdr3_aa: CASSLSAGTHGYTF
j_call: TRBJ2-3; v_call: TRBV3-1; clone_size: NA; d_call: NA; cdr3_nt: TGTGCCAGCAGCCAAACCTTCGGGGGGCCAGAGACAGATACGCAGTATTTT; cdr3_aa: CASSQTFGGPETDTQYF
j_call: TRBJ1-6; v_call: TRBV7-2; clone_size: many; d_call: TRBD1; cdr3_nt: TGTGCCAGCAGCATACAGGGGACACCCCTCCACTTT; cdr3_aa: CASSIQGTPLHF
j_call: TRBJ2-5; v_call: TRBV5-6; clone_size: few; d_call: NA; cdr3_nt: TGTGCCAGCAGCCAGAAGGGACTGGAGACCCAGTACTTC; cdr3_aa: CASSQKGLETQYF
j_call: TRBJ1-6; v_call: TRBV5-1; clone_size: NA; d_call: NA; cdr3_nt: TGCGCCAGCAGCTTGGTTCGGGTTGGAGATTCACCCCTCCACTTT; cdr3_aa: CASSLVRVGDSPLHF
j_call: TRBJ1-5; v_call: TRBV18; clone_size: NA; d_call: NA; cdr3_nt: TGTGCCAGCTCACAACTGGAAGGTGGGGATCAGCCCCAGCATTTT; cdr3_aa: CASSQLEGGDQPQHF
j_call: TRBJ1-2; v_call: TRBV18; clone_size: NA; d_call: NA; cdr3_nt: TGTGCCAGCTCACCACCGACAGGACTGGGCTACACCTTC; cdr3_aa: CASSPPTGLGYTF
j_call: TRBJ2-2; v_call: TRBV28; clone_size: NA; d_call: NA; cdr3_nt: TGTGCCAGCAGTTTGGGGGGTTATAACACCGGGGAGCTGTTTTTT; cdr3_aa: CASSLGGYNTGELFF
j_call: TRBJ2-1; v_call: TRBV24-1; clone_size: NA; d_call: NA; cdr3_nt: TGTGCCACCAGTGATCCCGGGATGTACAGCAATGAGCAGTTCTTC; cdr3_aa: CATSDPGMYSNEQFF
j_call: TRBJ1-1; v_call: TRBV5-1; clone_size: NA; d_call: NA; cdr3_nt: TGCGCCAGCAGCCCGAATCGGGGGAGCGGCACTGAAGCTTTCTTT; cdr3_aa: CASSPNRGSGTEAFF
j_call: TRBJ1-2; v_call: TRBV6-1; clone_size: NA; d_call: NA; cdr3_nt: TGTGCCAGCAGGCAGACAGGCGGCCCTAACTATGGCTACACCTTC; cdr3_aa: CASRQTGGPNYGYTF
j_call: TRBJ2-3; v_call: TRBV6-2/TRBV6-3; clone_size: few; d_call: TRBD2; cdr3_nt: TGTGCCAGCAGACCCCTGGAAGTAGCGGGGGGGCCTGCCCCGGATACGCAGTATTTT; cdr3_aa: CASRPLEVAGGPAPDTQYF
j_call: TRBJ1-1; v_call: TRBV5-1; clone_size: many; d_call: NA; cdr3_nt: TGCGCCAGCAGCTTGGCCCCGACAGATTTGAACACTGAAGCTTTCTTT; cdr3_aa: CASSLAPTDLNTEAFF
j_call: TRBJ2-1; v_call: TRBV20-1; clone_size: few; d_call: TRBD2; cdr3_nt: TGCAGTGCTAGAGACACGGGGGGTCCATTCTACAATGAGCAGTTCTTC; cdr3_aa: CSARDTGGPFYNEQFF
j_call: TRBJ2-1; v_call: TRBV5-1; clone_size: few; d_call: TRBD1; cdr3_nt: TGCGCCAGCAACTCCGGGACAGCTTACAATGAGCAGTTCTTC; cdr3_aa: CASNSGTAYNEQFF
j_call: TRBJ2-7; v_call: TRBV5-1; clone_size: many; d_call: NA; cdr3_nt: TGCGCCAGCAGCTTGGGGGACGCCAACTTCTACGAGCAGTACTTC; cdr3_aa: CASSLGDANFYEQYF
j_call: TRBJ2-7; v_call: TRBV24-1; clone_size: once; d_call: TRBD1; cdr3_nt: TGTGCCACCCGGGACAGCTCCTACGAGCAGTACTTC; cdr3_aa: CATRDSSYEQYF
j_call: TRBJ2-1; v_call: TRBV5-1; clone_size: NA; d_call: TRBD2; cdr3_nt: TGCGCCAGCAGCCCGGATAGCGGGGGGGGGTACAATGAGCAGTTCTTC; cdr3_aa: CASSPDSGGGYNEQFF
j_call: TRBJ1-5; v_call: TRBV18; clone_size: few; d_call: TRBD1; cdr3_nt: TGTGCCAGCTCATATACCGGGACAGGGATGGGTCAGCCCCAGCATTTT; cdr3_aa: CASSYTGTGMGQPQHF
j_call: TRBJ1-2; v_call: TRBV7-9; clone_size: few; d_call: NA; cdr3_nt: TGTGCCAGCAGCTTAGAGCCCCAGTATGGCTACACCTTC; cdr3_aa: CASSLEPQYGYTF
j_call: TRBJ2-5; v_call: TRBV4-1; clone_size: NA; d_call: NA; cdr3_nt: TGCGCCAGCAGCCAAGCGGGACGGAGAAACCAAGAGACCCAGTACTTC; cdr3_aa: CASSQAGRRNQETQYF
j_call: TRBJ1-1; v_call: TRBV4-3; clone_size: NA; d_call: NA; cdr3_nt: TGCGCCAGCAGCCAAGATCGAACAGATTTTAGTGCTGAAGCTTTCTTT; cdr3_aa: CASSQDRTDFSAEAFF
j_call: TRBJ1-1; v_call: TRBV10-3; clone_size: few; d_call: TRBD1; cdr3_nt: TGTGCCATCAGTGATAAACAGGGGGGCTACACTGAAGCTTTCTTT; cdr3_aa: CAISDKQGGYTEAFF
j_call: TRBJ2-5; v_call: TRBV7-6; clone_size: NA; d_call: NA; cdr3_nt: TGTGCCAGCAGCTTTGGCGGGGGCACCCAAGAGACCCAGTACTTC; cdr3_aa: CASSFGGGTQETQYF
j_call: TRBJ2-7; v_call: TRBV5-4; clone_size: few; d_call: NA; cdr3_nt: TGTGCCAGCAGCCAGACTGACGCCTACGAGCAGTACTTC; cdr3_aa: CASSQTDAYEQYF
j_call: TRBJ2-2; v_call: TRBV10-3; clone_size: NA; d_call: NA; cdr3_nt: TGTGCCATCAGTGAGTTACAGGGACAAGGCACCGGGGAGCTGTTTTTT; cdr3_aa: CAISELQGQGTGELFF
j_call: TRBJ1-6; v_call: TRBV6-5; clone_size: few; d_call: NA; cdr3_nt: TGTGCCAGCAGTTACGGCCCGAGCTCCTATAATTCACCCCTCCACTTT; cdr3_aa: CASSYGPSSYNSPLHF
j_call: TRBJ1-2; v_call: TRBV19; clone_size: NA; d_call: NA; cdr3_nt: TGTGCCAGTACGAAAGACCCCCTCTATTTTGGCTACACCTTC; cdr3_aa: CASTKDPLYFGYTF
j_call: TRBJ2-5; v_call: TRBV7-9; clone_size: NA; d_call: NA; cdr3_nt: TGTGCCCAGGGGGGCCCACAAGAGACCCAGTACTTC; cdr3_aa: CAQGGPQETQYF
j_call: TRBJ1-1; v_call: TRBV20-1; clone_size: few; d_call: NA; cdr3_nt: TGCAGTGCTGGACCAGGGGATGGTGAAGCTTTCTTT; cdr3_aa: CSAGPGDGEAFF
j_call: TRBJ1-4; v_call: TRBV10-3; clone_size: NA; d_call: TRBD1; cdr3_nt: TGTGCCATCAGTGAGTCGGGACAGGGGGCGCGAGTTGAAAAACTGTTTTTT; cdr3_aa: CAISESGQGARVEKLFF
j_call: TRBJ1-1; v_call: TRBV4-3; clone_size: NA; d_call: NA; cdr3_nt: TGCGCCAGCAGCCATCAGGGAGGCGCGGACGCTTTCTTT; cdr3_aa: CASSHQGGADAFF
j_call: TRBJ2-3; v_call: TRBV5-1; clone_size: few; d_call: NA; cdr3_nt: TGCGCCAGCAGCTTCCGGGACTCCCCCACAGATACGCAGTATTTT; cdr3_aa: CASSFRDSPTDTQYF
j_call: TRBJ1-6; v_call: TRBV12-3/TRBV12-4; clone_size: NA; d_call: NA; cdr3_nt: TGTGCCAGCAGTCTGGACAGCCAGGATTCACCCCTCCACTTT; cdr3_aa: CASSLDSQDSPLHF
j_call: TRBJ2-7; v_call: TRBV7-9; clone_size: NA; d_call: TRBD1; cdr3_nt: TGTGCCAGCAGATACGCCGGGACAGGTGGGGTCGAGCAGTACTTC; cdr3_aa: CASRYAGTGGVEQYF
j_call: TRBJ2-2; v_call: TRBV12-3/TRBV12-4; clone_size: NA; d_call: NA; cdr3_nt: TGTGCCAGCAACGTTAGGGGGGCCGGGGAGCTGTTTTTT; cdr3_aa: CASNVRGAGELFF
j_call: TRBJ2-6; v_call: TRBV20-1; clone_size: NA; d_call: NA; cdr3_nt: TGCAGTGCTCGCGGAGCCTCTGGGGCCAACGTCCTGACTTTC; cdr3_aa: CSARGASGANVLTF
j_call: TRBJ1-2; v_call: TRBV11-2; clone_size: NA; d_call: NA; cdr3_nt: TGTGCCAGCAGCTCAGGCCTCGAACATGGCTACACCTTC; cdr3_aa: CASSSGLEHGYTF
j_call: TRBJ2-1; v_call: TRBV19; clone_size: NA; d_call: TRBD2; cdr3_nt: TGTGCCAGTAGTATTGGGCGGGGGGGCCGTGAGCAGTTCTTC; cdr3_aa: CASSIGRGGREQFF
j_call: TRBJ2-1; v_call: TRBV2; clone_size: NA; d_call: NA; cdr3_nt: TGTGCCAGCAGTGAAAATCAGCAGGGCTGGAATGAGCAGTTCTTC; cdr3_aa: CASSENQQGWNEQFF
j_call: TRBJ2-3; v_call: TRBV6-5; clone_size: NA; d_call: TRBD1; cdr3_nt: TGTGCCAGCAGTAAGGACAGGGGACCTACACACGATACGCAGTATTTT; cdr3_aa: CASSKDRGPTHDTQYF
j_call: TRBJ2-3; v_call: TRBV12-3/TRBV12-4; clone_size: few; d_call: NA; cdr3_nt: TGTGCCAGCAGTTTGAACAGGCCTAGCACAGATACGCAGTATTTT; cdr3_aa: CASSLNRPSTDTQYF
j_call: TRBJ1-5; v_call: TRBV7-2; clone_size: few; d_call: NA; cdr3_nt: TGTGCCAGCAGCTTAGGCGTCGGGGGCGAGGATCAGCCCCAGCATTTT; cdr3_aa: CASSLGVGGEDQPQHF
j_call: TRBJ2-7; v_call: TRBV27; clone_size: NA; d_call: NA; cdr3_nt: TGTGCCAGCACCGGGGCCGTGTCCCCCTACGAGCAGTACTTC; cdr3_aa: CASTGAVSPYEQYF
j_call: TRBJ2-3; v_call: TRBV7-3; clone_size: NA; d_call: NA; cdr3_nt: TGTGCCAGCAGCCCGGTTAGGGGGGCCTCAGATACGCAGTATTTT; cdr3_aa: CASSPVRGASDTQYF
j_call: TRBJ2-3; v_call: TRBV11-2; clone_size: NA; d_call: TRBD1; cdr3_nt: TGTGCCAGCAGCTTAGCGGCCAGGGGGCGAGATACGCAGTATTTT; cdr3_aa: CASSLAARGRDTQYF
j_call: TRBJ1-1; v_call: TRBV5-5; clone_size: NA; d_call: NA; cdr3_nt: TGTGCCAGCAGCCCGGTGAGGTTGAACACTGAAGCTTTCTTT; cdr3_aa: CASSPVRLNTEAFF
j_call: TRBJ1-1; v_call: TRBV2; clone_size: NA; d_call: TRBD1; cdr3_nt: TGTGCCAGCATTCCGGACAGGGGGTGGGCTGAAGCTTTCTTT; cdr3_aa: CASIPDRGWAEAFF
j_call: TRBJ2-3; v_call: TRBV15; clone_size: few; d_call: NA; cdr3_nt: TGTGCCACCAGCAGGGGGGCAGGCGATACGCAGTATTTT; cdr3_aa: CATSRGAGDTQYF